The 20 T cell receptor beta chains listed next were all sequenced from one sample in a study of blood T cell repertoires in COVID-19 (dated by TCRdb to 2018 to 2020). Library prep was done by the immunoSEQ multiplex PCR assay. As stored in TCRdb, this immuneACCESS dataset retains in-frame rearrangements with V and J assigned. A fraction of the clones does not appear; measured against another copy, unresolved V genes explain less than half of the discrepancy, and the remainder lacks a known reason. The sample records 250,000 to 350,000 clones, over 75% of which are singletons. Roughly 5% of the sample comes from the top ten. The sequenced material came from PBMCs or T cells enriched from blood (not recorded which). The source of these receptors is a young woman who had recovered from COVID-19.

The chain recombines TRBV19 with TRBJ1-6, with no clear D. Between the trimmed V and J ends, which lost 3 bases and 10 bases, there was a span of 10 bases. The CDR3 has 13 amino acids. Germline V lookup: CDR1 LNHDA, CDR2 SQIVND (reference sequence). CDR3: CASSMFGRSPLHF. The CDR3 DNA reads TGTGCCAGTAGTATGTTCGGGAGATCACCCCTCCACTTT.

This clone has a handful of counts. V is TRBV24-1 and J is TRBJ2-1; 11 bases fit TRBD1. J gave up 6 bases and V 3 bases, and 6 bases lay outside the gene matches. The CDR3 sequence is 16 residues long. From germline, CDR1 is KGHDR and CDR2 SFDVKD. CDR3 sequence reads: CATSDPGGTGGNEQFF. In DNA form, the CDR3 reads TGTGCCACCAGTGATCCCGGTGGGACAGGGGGCAATGAGCAGTTCTTC.

V is TRBV6-5 and J is TRBJ1-2, with a tentative D call TRBD1 (5 bases). V was clipped by 0 bases and J by 0 bases, with 11 bases between them. CDR3 length: 16 residues. Per germline, CDR1 MNHEY and CDR2 SVGAGI. CDR3 bases: TGTGCCAGCAGTTACTCGGGCAGGGAGGCTAACTATGGCTACACCTTC. This codes for CASSYSGREANYGYTF.

The CDR3 coding sequence is TGTGCCATCACCCCGACAGGGGGCACTGAAGCTTTCTTT. Translated: CAITPTGGTEAFF. The rearrangement uses TRBV10-3 and TRBJ1-1, with 9 nucleotides matching TRBD1. Germline V lookup: CDR1 ENHRY, CDR2 SYGVKD. V dropped 7 bases and J dropped 4; count of bases not matched to a gene: 4. CDR3 length equals 13 residues.

The chain links TRBV5-4 to TRBJ2-1, with D possibly TRBD2 on 6 matching bases. V gave up 1 base and J gave up 0 bases, with 14 bases separating them. The CDR3 has 17 residues. CDR1 and CDR2 (germline): SGHNT, YYREEE (reference sequence). CDR3 nucleotide sequence: TGTGCCAGCAGCTTGTCCGGCGGGGCGAGCTCCTACAATGAGCAGTTCTTC. Its translation: CASSLSGGASSYNEQFF.

The chain is built from TRBV7-8 and TRBJ1-3; possibly TRBD1 for D (6 bases). CDR1 is SGHVS, CDR2 FQNEAQ, per germline. This CDR3 region has 17 residues. Between the trimmed V and J ends, which lost 5 bases and 0 bases, there was a span of 17 bases. CDR3 sequence reads: CASSPTPDRSSGNTIYF. The CDR3, as DNA: TGTGCCAGCAGCCCTACACCTGACAGGTCCTCTGGAAACACCATATATTTT.

This clone has only one observation. The chain has TRBV7-6 and TRBJ2-7; D might be TRBD1 (5 bases). This CDR3 spans 12 amino acids. Trimming took off 1 base at V and 7 bases at J, with 8 bases between the two ends. CDR1 and CDR2 from the germline V gene are SGHVS and FNYEAQ. CDR3 residues: CASSLVGAEQYF. CDR3 nucleotide sequence: TGTGCCAGCAGCTTAGTTGGGGCAGAGCAGTACTTC.

The CDR3 bases are TGTGCCAGTATTCCCGGGGGATCGGATACGCAGTATTTT. This sequence encodes CASIPGGSDTQYF. The chain joins TRBV19 to TRBJ2-3, with D perhaps TRBD2 (6 bases). Trimming cost V 7 bases and J 6 bases, with 14 bases left between them. Looked up from germline, CDR1 is LNHDA and CDR2 is SQIVND (reference sequence). This CDR3 has 13 residues.

The rearrangement uses TRBV5-5 and TRBJ2-3; D unresolved. There are 15 residues in the CDR3. The germline CDR1 and CDR2 sequences are SGHKS and YYEKEE (reference sequence). Trimming shortened V by 1 base and J by 8 bases, and 17 bases separated the two germline ends. Here the CDR3 DNA reads TGTGCCAGCAGCTTGTCCTACCGTAGCCCCAGTACGCAGTATTTT. It encodes CASSLSYRSPSTQYF.

The V gene is TRBV28, the J gene TRBJ1-5; 7 bases are shared with TRBD1. Losses at the gene ends were 3 bases for V and 8 bases for J; bases not matched to a gene: 4. This CDR3 spans 13 amino acids. CDR1 MDHEN and CDR2 SYDVKM come from the germline V gene. The CDR3 DNA follows: TGTGCCAGCAGTTTCCAGGGGGTTGAGCCCCAGCATTTT. Residues: CASSFQGVEPQHF.

The V and J genes are TRBV5-6 and TRBJ1-1; no definite D call. Trimming pared 1 base from V and 10 bases from J, leaving 14 bases between. This CDR3 spans 13 amino acids. Germline V CDR1 and CDR2: SGHDT, YYEEEE. The CDR3 coding sequence is TGTGCCAGCAGCTTGTTCGTGCTGCGCGGAGCTTTCTTT. This encodes CASSLFVLRGAFF.

The chain combines TRBV2 with TRBJ1-2; D gene ambiguous. This CDR3 comprises 12 residues. Germline V gene data show CDR1 as SNHLY and CDR2 as FYNNEI. With 3 bases removed from V and 11 bases from J, the gap between germline ends came to 13 bases. The CDR3 DNA reads TGTGCCAGCAGTGATGTGGACTGGGTTTACACCTTC. Amino acids: CASSDVDWVYTF.

There are a few counts of this clone. V gene TRBV6-5 combines with J gene TRBJ1-2; weak D call: TRBD1 (5 bases). Trimming left V 4 bases short and J 5 bases short, with 17 bases between. The CDR3 has 15 amino acids. Germline values: CDR1 MNHEY, CDR2 SVGAGI. The chain's CDR3 is CASSLDPRVLYGYTF. The CDR3 nucleotides are TGTGCCAGCAGTTTGGATCCCAGGGTCCTATATGGCTACACCTTC.

This chain uses TRBV12-3 or TRBV12-4 with TRBJ2-7; no clear D. Between the trimmed V and J ends, which lost 6 bases and 7 bases, there was a span of 10 bases. The CDR3 length is 11 residues. The CDR3: CASSLYGEQYF. The CDR3 DNA follows: TGTGCCAGCAGCCTTTACGGGGAGCAGTACTTC.

V usage is TRBV5-1 and J usage is TRBJ2-1, with D possibly TRBD1 on 6 matching bases. Per germline, CDR1 SGHRS and CDR2 YFSETQ. This CDR3 has 16 amino acids. V shed 0 bases and J shed 7 bases, with 17 bases lying between them. The CDR3 loop reads CASSLDPRTAGNEQFF. CDR3 nucleotide sequence: TGCGCCAGCAGCTTGGACCCCCGGACAGCTGGGAATGAGCAGTTCTTC. Complete variable domain (other parts from reference TRBV5-1 and TRBJ2-1): KAGVTQTPRYLIKTRGQQVTLSCSPISGHRSVSWYQQTPGQGLQFLFEYFSETQRNKGNFPGRFSGRQFSNSRSEMNVSTLELGDSALYLCASSLDPRTAGNEQFFGPGTRLTVL.

The rearrangement joins TRBV19 to TRBJ1-6; 7 bases agree with TRBD1. Germline V gives CDR1 LNHDA, CDR2 SQIVND (reference sequence). This CDR3 is built from 14 residues. The J segment lost 9 bases and the V segment lost 5 bases, leaving 7 bases of the junction unmatched. This CDR3 reads CASSADRLGSPLHF. CDR3 DNA: TGTGCCAGTAGTGCGGACAGGCTTGGTTCACCCCTCCACTTT. The variable domain in full, completed from reference TRBV19 and TRBJ1-6, reads DGGITQSPKYLFRKEGQNVTLSCEQNLNHDAMYWYRQDPGQGLRLIYYSQIVNDFQKGDIAEGYSVSREKKESFPLTVTSAQKNPTAFYLCASSADRLGSPLHFGNGTRLTVT.

V is TRBV5-1 and J is TRBJ2-7; 8 nucleotides match TRBD1. This CDR3 has 14 residues. Losses at the gene ends were 4 bases for V and 1 base for J; bases not matched to a gene: 4. CDR1 and CDR2 from the germline V gene are SGHRS and YFSETQ. In nucleotides, the CDR3 is TGCGCCAGCAGCGGTGGACAGGGATCCTACGAGCAGTACTTC. This gives the protein CASSGGQGSYEQYF. The full variable domain, in which reference TRBV5-1 and TRBJ2-7 provide the parts outside the CDR3, is KAGVTQTPRYLIKTRGQQVTLSCSPISGHRSVSWYQQTPGQGLQFLFEYFSETQRNKGNFPGRFSGRQFSNSRSEMNVSTLELGDSALYLCASSGGQGSYEQYFGPGTRLTVT.

The rearrangement uses TRBV7-9 and TRBJ2-5, with D maybe TRBD1 (6 bases). The V gene's germline CDR1 is SEHNR and CDR2 FQNEAQ (reference sequence). Trimming took 8 bases from V and 5 from J, leaving 18 bases between them. The CDR3 sequence is 14 residues long. CDR3 in DNA: TGTGCCAGCGTTAACAGGGCTCTATTGGAGACCCAGTACTTC. This translates into CASVNRALLETQYF.

The rearrangement links TRBV5-1 to TRBJ2-6, with D tentatively TRBD2 (6 bases). Trimming took off 1 base at V and 4 bases at J, with 15 bases between the two ends. Germline V gene data show CDR1 as SGHRS and CDR2 as YFSETQ. The CDR3 is made up of 17 amino acids. CDR3 DNA: TGCGCCAGCAGCTTGTTCGTAGGGACTGACGGGGCCAACGTCCTGACTTTC. This encodes CASSLFVGTDGANVLTF.

This sequence joins TRBV5-8 and TRBJ1-5; 7 bases are shared with TRBD1. The CDR3 has 14 amino acids. Germline lookup yields CDR1 SGHTS and CDR2 YDEGEE. J was trimmed by 0 bases and V by 6 bases; bases with no gene match: 3. This CDR3 is CASNRGYSNQPQHF. The CDR3 DNA reads TGTGCCAGCAACAGGGGATATAGCAATCAGCCCCAGCATTTT.